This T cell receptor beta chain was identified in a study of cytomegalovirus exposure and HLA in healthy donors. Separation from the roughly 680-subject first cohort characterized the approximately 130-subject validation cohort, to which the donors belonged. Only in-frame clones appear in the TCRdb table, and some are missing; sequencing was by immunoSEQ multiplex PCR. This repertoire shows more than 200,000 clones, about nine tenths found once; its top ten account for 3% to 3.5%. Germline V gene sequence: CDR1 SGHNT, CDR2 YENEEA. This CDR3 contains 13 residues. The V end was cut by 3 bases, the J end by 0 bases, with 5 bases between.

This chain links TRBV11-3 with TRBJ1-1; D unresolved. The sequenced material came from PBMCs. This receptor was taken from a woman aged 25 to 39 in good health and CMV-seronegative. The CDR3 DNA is TGTGCCAGCAGCTTCCGAGTGAACACTGAAGCTTTCTTT. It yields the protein CASSFRVNTEAFF.